A single sample gave rise to the 26 T cell receptor beta chains below, sequenced in a study of cytomegalovirus exposure and HLA in healthy donors. Measured with immunoSEQ multiplex PCR; TCRdb has only the in-frame clones, and not every one. The profile shows under 250,000 clones, more than 85% of them singletons. Sequenced sample: PBMCs. The source is a young man in good health and CMV-seropositive.

V gene TRBV29-1 combines with J gene TRBJ2-5; the match to TRBD1 covers 7 bases. The trim removed 7 bases at V and 3 bases at J, leaving 8 bases unmatched. Germline loops: CDR1 SQVTM, CDR2 ANQGSEA. CDR3 length: 13 residues. CDR3 region: CSGWGQWEETQYF. DNA of the CDR3: TGCAGCGGGTGGGGACAGTGGGAAGAGACCCAGTACTTC.

The chain is built from TRBV4-1 and TRBJ2-4; the D call may be TRBD1 or TRBD2 (6 bases each). The CDR3 is 17 amino acids. Trimming stripped 2 bases from V and 3 bases from J, with 17 bases between. CDR1 and CDR2 from the germline V gene are MGHRA and YSYEKL. This chain's CDR3 is CASSQFRGAGDKNIQYF. The CDR3 nucleotides read TGCGCCAGCAGCCAATTTAGGGGGGCCGGGGACAAAAACATTCAGTACTTC.

The rearrangement uses TRBV9 and TRBJ1-2; D gene unclear. The CDR3 sequence is 14 residues long. Germline loops: CDR1 SGDLS, CDR2 YYNGEE. Trimming removed 2 bases from V and 6 bases from J, with 14 bases in between. The CDR3 loop is CASSVDLLDDGYTF. In DNA form, the CDR3 reads TGTGCCAGCAGCGTGGACCTTTTGGACGATGGCTACACCTTC.

The chain recombines TRBV27 with TRBJ1-2; D not certain. This CDR3 has 15 residues. From germline, CDR1 is MNHEY and CDR2 SMNVEV (reference sequence). V was shortened by 3 bases and J by 4 bases, with 15 bases between the two germline ends. CDR3 bases: TGTGCCAGCAGTTTCGTAGGAGGAGGAAGCTATGGCTACACCTTC. This encodes CASSFVGGGSYGYTF.

The genes are TRBV4-1 and TRBJ2-1, with 9 positions matching TRBD2. Unmatched junction bases numbered 12, after V lost 3 bases and J lost 3 bases. CDR1 MGHRA and CDR2 YSYEKL come from the germline V gene. The length of the CDR3 is 18 residues. CDR3 nucleotide sequence: TGCGCCAGCAGCCATCAGGGGTCCTTAGCGGGAGTCTACAATGAGCAGTTCTTC. It is translated as CASSHQGSLAGVYNEQFF.

The chain carries TRBV10-2 and TRBJ1-2; D might be TRBD1 (6 bases). The ends were cut back, 6 bases at V and 6 bases at J, with 14 bases in the middle. The CDR3 covers 13 residues. Germline loops: CDR1 WSHSY, CDR2 SAAADI. CDR3 amino acids: CASRAGTFHGYTF. CDR3 sequence (DNA): TGCGCCAGCAGAGCTGGGACATTTCATGGCTACACCTTC.

This chain joins TRBV6-1 and TRBJ2-1; tentative D call: TRBD2 (5 bases). The CDR3 runs 14 residues. V was pared by 2 bases and J by 2 bases, with 7 bases between. CDR1 is MNHNS and CDR2 is SASEGT in the germline V gene. The CDR3 is CASSERRAYNEQFF. The DNA of the CDR3 is TGTGCCAGCAGTGAAAGGCGGGCCTACAATGAGCAGTTCTTC.

V is TRBV28 and J is TRBJ1-2; no reliable D call. Germline loops: CDR1 MDHEN, CDR2 SYDVKM. The V end was cut by 6 bases, the J end by 4 bases, with 6 bases between. This CDR3 region has 11 residues. The CDR3 sequence is CASSTRYGYTF. CDR3 DNA: TGTGCCAGCAGCACTCGCTATGGCTACACCTTC.

The chain recombines TRBV4-3 with TRBJ1-3; tentative D call: TRBD1 (6 bases). V was pared by 4 bases and J by 0 bases, with 19 bases between. The CDR3 extends over 18 amino acids. Germline CDR1 reads LGHNA; CDR2 reads YSLEER. This CDR3 reads CASSLRSGTLSSGNTIYF. The CDR3 DNA is TGCGCCAGCAGCCTCAGGTCCGGGACACTGAGCTCTGGAAACACCATATATTTT.

This chain links TRBV25-1 with TRBJ1-1; no firm D call. V lost 5 bases to trimming and J lost 6 bases, with 19 bases between them. Germline V gene lookup returns CDR1 MGHDK and CDR2 SYGVNS. This CDR3 is built from 15 residues. CDR3 nucleotide sequence: TGTGCCAGCAGTTCTCTAAGGGTGGGGAGCCCTGAAGCTTTCTTT. It is translated as CASSSLRVGSPEAFF.

The chain's CDR3 is CASSSDPGSYNEQFF. The CDR3 nucleotides read TGTGCCAGCAGCTCAGACCCGGGCTCCTACAATGAGCAGTTCTTC. J is TRBJ2-1 and V is TRBV9, with D unresolved. The V end was cut by 4 bases, the J end by 0 bases, with 11 bases between. CDR3 length equals 15 residues. Germline CDR1 is SGDLS and CDR2 is YYNGEE.

The chain recombines TRBV5-1 with TRBJ1-2; 8 nucleotides match TRBD1. The germline CDR1 and CDR2 sequences are SGHRS and YFSETQ. The J segment lost 3 bases and the V segment lost 2 bases, leaving 3 bases of the junction unmatched. The CDR3 extends over 14 amino acids. CDR3 coding DNA: TGCGCCAGCAGCTTACAGGGGGTTGACTATGGCTACACCTTC. Protein product: CASSLQGVDYGYTF.

The chain couples TRBV18 to TRBJ2-7; D is uncertain. The CDR3 loop spans 14 amino acids. CDR1 KGHSH and CDR2 LQKENI come from the germline V gene. Trimming shortened V by 2 bases and J by 0 bases, and 8 bases separated the two germline ends. As DNA, the CDR3 is TGTGCCAGCTCACCATTACGGACCTCCTACGAGCAGTACTTC. Protein: CASSPLRTSYEQYF.

This chain uses TRBV19 with TRBJ2-5, with TRBD2 matching over 8 bases. V shed 1 base, J shed 2 bases, and the junction held 3 bases outside the gene matches. Germline V gives CDR1 LNHDA, CDR2 SQIVND (reference sequence). The CDR3 is made up of 15 amino acids. CDR3 amino acids: CASSIVAGSQETQYF. CDR3 bases: TGTGCCAGTAGTATAGTAGCGGGGTCACAAGAGACCCAGTACTTC. The full variable domain, rest sourced from reference TRBV19 and TRBJ2-5, is DGGITQSPKYLFRKEGQNVTLSCEQNLNHDAMYWYRQDPGQGLRLIYYSQIVNDFQKGDIAEGYSVSREKKESFPLTVTSAQKNPTAFYLCASSIVAGSQETQYFGPGTRLLVL.

This chain connects TRBV2 to TRBJ2-7, with D unclear. V was cut by 4 bases and J by 2 bases, with 3 bases left in between. CDR1 and CDR2 from the germline V gene are SNHLY and FYNNEI. This CDR3 has 11 amino acids. This chain's CDR3 is CASSGTYEQYF. For the CDR3, the DNA is TGTGCCAGCAGTGGGACCTACGAGCAGTACTTC.

V and J are TRBV6-5 and TRBJ1-4; D might be TRBD1 (5 bases). From germline, CDR1 is MNHEY and CDR2 SVGAGI. This CDR3 region has 13 residues. The ends were cut back, 6 bases at V and 8 bases at J, with 13 bases in the middle. The CDR3 sequence: CASSLRVREKLFF. The DNA for the CDR3 is TGTGCCAGCAGCCTCAGGGTTCGAGAAAAACTGTTTTTT.

The chain employs TRBV5-8 and TRBJ2-1, with D unclear. V was pared by 4 bases and J by 10 bases, with 21 bases between. Germline V gene lookup returns CDR1 SGHTS and CDR2 YDEGEE. The CDR3 contains 15 residues. The CDR3 region has the DNA TGTGCCAGCAGCCCTCTCTCAGGCCTGCAAAGGGAGCAGTTCTTC. Translating it yields CASSPLSGLQREQFF.

This clone was recorded a few times. This chain links TRBV6-6 with TRBJ1-1, with D maybe TRBD1 (5 bases). The CDR3 length is 15 residues. CDR1 and CDR2 (germline): MNHNY, SVGAGI (reference sequence). V was clipped by 2 bases and J by 4 bases, with 14 bases between them. The CDR3 sequence is CASSYDLRGGTEAFF. The CDR3 bases are TGTGCCAGCAGTTACGATCTTCGGGGCGGCACTGAAGCTTTCTTT.

The chain has TRBV6-5 and TRBJ2-7; D is unresolved. This CDR3 contains 14 residues. From germline, CDR1 is MNHEY and CDR2 SVGAGI. Trimming took off 4 bases at V and 5 bases at J, with 15 bases between the two ends. The CDR3 loop reads CASSFRPTSDEQYF. The DNA of the CDR3 is TGTGCCAGCAGTTTTCGACCAACTTCTGACGAGCAGTACTTC.

The chain has TRBV5-1 and TRBJ2-3, with 7 nucleotides matching TRBD2. The germline V gene has CDR1 SGHRS and CDR2 YFSETQ. V lost 1 base and J lost 3; bases outside the gene matches: 2. This CDR3 contains 14 residues. In DNA form, the CDR3 reads TGCGCCAGCAGCTTGCGGGGAGGGACAGATACGCAGTATTTT. Translating gives CASSLRGGTDTQYF.

The chain is built from TRBV5-1 and TRBJ1-2; D call uncertain. CDR1 and CDR2 from the germline V gene are SGHRS and YFSETQ. Trimming shortened V by 0 bases and J by 7 bases, and 19 bases separated the two germline ends. This CDR3 has 16 residues. Here the CDR3 DNA reads TGCGCCAGCAGCTTGGTGTCGGCGGTAGGGTTCGCTGGCTACACCTTC. This encodes CASSLVSAVGFAGYTF.

This sequence joins TRBV7-6 and TRBJ2-3; 7 bases are a match to TRBD2. This CDR3 comprises 16 residues. With V trimmed by 5 bases and J by 2 bases, 10 bases remained unmatched. CDR1 is SGHVS, CDR2 FNYEAQ, per germline. The CDR3 region is CASSHGRDYYTDTQYF. The CDR3 DNA follows: TGTGCCAGCAGCCACGGTCGGGACTACTACACAGATACGCAGTATTTT.

The chain couples TRBV10-2 to TRBJ2-7; D is unresolved. Trimming shortened V by 2 bases and J by 2 bases, and 4 bases separated the two germline ends. Germline V CDR1 and CDR2: WSHSY, SAAADI. The CDR3 loop spans 12 amino acids. This CDR3 reads CASSETPYEQYF. In DNA form, the CDR3 reads TGCGCCAGCAGTGAGACTCCCTACGAGCAGTACTTC.

Here the CDR3 DNA reads TGTGCCAGCAGTCTAGACAGGGGCGGTCAGCCCCAGCATTTT. It yields the protein CASSLDRGGQPQHF. The J gene is TRBJ1-5, the V gene TRBV2; 8 bases align to TRBD1. CDR1 and CDR2 from the germline V gene are SNHLY and FYNNEI. Losses at the gene ends were 5 bases for V and 6 bases for J; bases not matched to a gene: 6. The CDR3 is 14 residues long.

This sequence joins TRBV25-1 and TRBJ2-7, with a tentative D call TRBD2 (5 bases). The CDR3 is made up of 14 amino acids. CDR1 and CDR2 from the germline V gene are MGHDK and SYGVNS. The ends were cut back, 1 base at V and 5 bases at J, with 12 bases in the middle. As DNA, the CDR3 is TGTGCCAGCAGTGAATTGGGAGATTCCCACGAGCAGTACTTC. It translates to CASSELGDSHEQYF.

The chain recombines TRBV14 with TRBJ2-1; D is uncertain. The CDR3 has 12 residues. V lost 4 bases and J lost 10, with 11 bases in between. Germline assignment: CDR1 SGHDN and CDR2 FVKESK. CDR3 sequence: CASSPNGWEQFF. CDR3 bases: TGTGCCAGCAGCCCTAATGGATGGGAGCAGTTCTTC.